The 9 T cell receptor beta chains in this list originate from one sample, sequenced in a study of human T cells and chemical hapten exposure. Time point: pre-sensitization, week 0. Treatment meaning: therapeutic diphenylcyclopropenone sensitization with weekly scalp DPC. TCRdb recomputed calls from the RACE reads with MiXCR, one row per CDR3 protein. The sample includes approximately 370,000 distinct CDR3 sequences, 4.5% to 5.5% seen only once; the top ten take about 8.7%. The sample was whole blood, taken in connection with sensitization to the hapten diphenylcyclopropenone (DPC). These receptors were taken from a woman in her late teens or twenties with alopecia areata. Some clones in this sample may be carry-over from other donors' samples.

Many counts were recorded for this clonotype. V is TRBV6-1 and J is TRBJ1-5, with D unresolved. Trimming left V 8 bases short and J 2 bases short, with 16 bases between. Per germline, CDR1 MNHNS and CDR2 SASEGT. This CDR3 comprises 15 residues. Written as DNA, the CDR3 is TGTGCCAGCTTGTCCACTTCCTTTGGCAATCAGCCCCAGCATTTT. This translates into CASLSTSFGNQPQHF.

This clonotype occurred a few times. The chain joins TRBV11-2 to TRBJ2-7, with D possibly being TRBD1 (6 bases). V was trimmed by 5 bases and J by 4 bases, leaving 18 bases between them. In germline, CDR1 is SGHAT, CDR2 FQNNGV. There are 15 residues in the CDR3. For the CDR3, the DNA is TGTGCCAGCAGCAGCTCGACGGATCAGGGGTACGAGCAGTACTTC. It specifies CASSSSTDQGYEQYF.

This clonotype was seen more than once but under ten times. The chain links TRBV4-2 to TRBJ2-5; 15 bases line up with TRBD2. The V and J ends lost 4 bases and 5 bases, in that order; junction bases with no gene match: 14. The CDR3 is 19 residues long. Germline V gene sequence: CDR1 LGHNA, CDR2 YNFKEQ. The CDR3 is CASSPRAGLAGGTGETQYF. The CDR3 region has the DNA TGTGCCAGCAGCCCTAGAGCGGGACTAGCGGGGGGTACTGGGGAGACCCAGTACTTC.

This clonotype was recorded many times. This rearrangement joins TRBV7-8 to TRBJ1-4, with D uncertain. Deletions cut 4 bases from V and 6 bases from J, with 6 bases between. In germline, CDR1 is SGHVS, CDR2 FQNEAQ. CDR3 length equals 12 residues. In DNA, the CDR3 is TGTGCCAGCAGCTGGCCTTATGAAAAACTGTTTTTT. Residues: CASSWPYEKLFF.

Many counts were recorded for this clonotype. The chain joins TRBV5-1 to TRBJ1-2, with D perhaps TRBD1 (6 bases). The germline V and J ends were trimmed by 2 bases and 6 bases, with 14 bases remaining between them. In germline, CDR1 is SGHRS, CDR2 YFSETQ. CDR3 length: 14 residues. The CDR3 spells CASSFGGDEDGYTF. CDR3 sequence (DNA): TGCGCCAGCAGCTTCGGGGGCGACGAGGATGGCTACACCTTC.

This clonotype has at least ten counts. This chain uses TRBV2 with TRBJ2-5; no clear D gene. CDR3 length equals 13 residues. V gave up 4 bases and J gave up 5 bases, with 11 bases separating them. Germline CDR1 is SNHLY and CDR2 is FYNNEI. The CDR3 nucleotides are TGTGCCAGCAGTGTAGAGAGTTTGGAGACCCAGTACTTC. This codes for CASSVESLETQYF. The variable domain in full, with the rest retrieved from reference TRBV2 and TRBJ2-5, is EPEVTQTPSHQVTQMGQEVILRCVPISNHLYFYWYRQILGQKVEFLVSFYNNEISEKSEIFDDQFSVERPDGSNFTLKIRSTKLEDSAMYFCASSVESLETQYFGPGTRLLVL.

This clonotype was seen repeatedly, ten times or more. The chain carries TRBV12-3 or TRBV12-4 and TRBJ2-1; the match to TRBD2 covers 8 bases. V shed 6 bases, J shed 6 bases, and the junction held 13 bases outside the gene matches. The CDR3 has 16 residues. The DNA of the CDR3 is TGTGCCAGCAGCCGTACTACGGGGGGGCCTTTCAATGAGCAGTTCTTC. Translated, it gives CASSRTTGGPFNEQFF.

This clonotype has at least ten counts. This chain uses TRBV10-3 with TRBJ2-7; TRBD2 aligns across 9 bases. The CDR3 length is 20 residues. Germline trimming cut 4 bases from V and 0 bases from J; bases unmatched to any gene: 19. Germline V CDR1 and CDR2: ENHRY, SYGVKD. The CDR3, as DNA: TGTGCCATCAGTGCCTCGTTGGGGGGTAGCGGGGGATTATCCTCCTACGAGCAGTACTTC. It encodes CAISASLGGSGGLSSYEQYF.

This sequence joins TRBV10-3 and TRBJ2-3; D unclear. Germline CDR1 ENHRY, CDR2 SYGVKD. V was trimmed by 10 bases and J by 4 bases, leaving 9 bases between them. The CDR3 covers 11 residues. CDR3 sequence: CASKASDTQYF. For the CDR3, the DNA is TGTGCCAGCAAGGCCTCAGATACGCAGTATTTT.